The clone carrying this T cell receptor (beta chain) was picked up one time. The data stem from a study of blood T cell repertoires in COVID-19. This CDR3 is built from 14 residues. The germline gives CDR1 SGDLS, CDR2 YYNGEE. Trimming removed 0 bases at V and 5 bases at J, with 11 bases between. Here immunoSEQ multiplex PCR was the method, and the copy in TCRdb shows in-frame clones only, minus some. Of about 130,000 clones in the sample, about 86% were seen once. This sequence originates from a woman in her 50s with acute or convalescent COVID-19. Sequenced material: peripheral blood. The chain uses TRBV9 and TRBJ2-5; D may be TRBD2 (6 bases). The CDR3, as DNA: TGTGCCAGCAGCGTAGGTGGGGGAGGCGAGACCCAGTACTTC. It codes for CASSVGGGGETQYF. Full variable domain (missing parts from reference TRBV9 and TRBJ2-5): DSGVTQTPKHLITATGQRVTLRCSPRSGDLSVYWYQQSLDQGLQFLIQYYNGEERAKGNILERFSAQQFPDLHSELNLSSLELGDSALYFCASSVGGGGETQYFGPGTRLLVL.